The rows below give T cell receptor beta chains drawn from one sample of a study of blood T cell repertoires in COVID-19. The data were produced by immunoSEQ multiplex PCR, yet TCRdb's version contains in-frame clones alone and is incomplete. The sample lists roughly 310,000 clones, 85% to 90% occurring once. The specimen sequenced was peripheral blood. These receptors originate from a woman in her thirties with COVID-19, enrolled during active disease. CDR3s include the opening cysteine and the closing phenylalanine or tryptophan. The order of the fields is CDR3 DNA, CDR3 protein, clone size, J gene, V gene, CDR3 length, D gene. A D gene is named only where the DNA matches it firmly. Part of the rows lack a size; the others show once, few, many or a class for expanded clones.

cdr3_nt: TGTGCCAGCAGCCGAGGGAGGAGCGGGGACACAGATACGCAGTATTTT
cdr3_aa: CASSRGRSGDTDTQYF
clone_size: few
j_call: TRBJ2-3
v_call: TRBV5-5
cdr3_length: 16
d_call: TRBD2

cdr3_nt: TGTGCCAGCAGCTTTCAGGGGAATTCACCCCTCCACTTT
cdr3_aa: CASSFQGNSPLHF
clone_size: -
j_call: TRBJ1-6
v_call: TRBV5-6
cdr3_length: 13
d_call: -

cdr3_nt: TGTGCCAGCAGCTTAGGTGGAGGACTAGCGAAGTACAATGAGCAGTTCTTC
cdr3_aa: CASSLGGGLAKYNEQFF
clone_size: -
j_call: TRBJ2-1
v_call: TRBV5-4
cdr3_length: 17
d_call: TRBD2

cdr3_nt: TGTGCCAGCACCCGGGACAGGGTAGGTGGCAATGAGCAGTTCTTC
cdr3_aa: CASTRDRVGGNEQFF
clone_size: -
j_call: TRBJ2-1
v_call: TRBV2
cdr3_length: 15
d_call: TRBD1

cdr3_nt: TGCGCCAGCAGCCCTTACCCATGGACAGGGTCCCACGAGCAGTACTTC
cdr3_aa: CASSPYPWTGSHEQYF
clone_size: once
j_call: TRBJ2-7
v_call: TRBV5-1
cdr3_length: 16
d_call: TRBD1

cdr3_nt: TGTGCCAGTAGCCTACCCGGGGGGGGTAACTATGGCTACACCTTC
cdr3_aa: CASSLPGGGNYGYTF
clone_size: -
j_call: TRBJ1-2
v_call: TRBV19
cdr3_length: 15
d_call: -

cdr3_nt: TGTGCCAGCTCACCACCGCACTCCCTTGCCTCCTACAATGAGCAGTTCTTC
cdr3_aa: CASSPPHSLASYNEQFF
clone_size: -
j_call: TRBJ2-1
v_call: TRBV18
cdr3_length: 17
d_call: -

cdr3_nt: TGTGCCACCAGTGATTTGGAGACAGACCAAGCTTTCTTT
cdr3_aa: CATSDLETDQAFF
clone_size: -
j_call: TRBJ1-1
v_call: TRBV24-1
cdr3_length: 13
d_call: -

cdr3_nt: TGTGCCAGCTCAGCCGACAGGCGAGAGACCCAGTACTTC
cdr3_aa: CASSADRRETQYF
clone_size: -
j_call: TRBJ2-5
v_call: TRBV18
cdr3_length: 13
d_call: -

cdr3_nt: TGTGCCAGCAGCCCGGGAGGGGGCGCTTCACCCCTCCACTTT
cdr3_aa: CASSPGGGASPLHF
clone_size: -
j_call: TRBJ1-6
v_call: TRBV28
cdr3_length: 14
d_call: TRBD1

cdr3_nt: TGTGCCAGCAGTTTTGGGGACAGGGGTAATGAGCAGTTCTTC
cdr3_aa: CASSFGDRGNEQFF
clone_size: -
j_call: TRBJ2-1
v_call: TRBV28
cdr3_length: 14
d_call: TRBD1

cdr3_nt: TGTGCCAGCAGTTACGAAGGGGGCCGGAATTCACCCCTCCACTTT
cdr3_aa: CASSYEGGRNSPLHF
clone_size: -
j_call: TRBJ1-6
v_call: TRBV6-5
cdr3_length: 15
d_call: TRBD1

cdr3_nt: TGTGCCAGCAGCGTCCGGGACTTCACCGGGGAGCTGTTTTTT
cdr3_aa: CASSVRDFTGELFF
clone_size: -
j_call: TRBJ2-2
v_call: TRBV9
cdr3_length: 14
d_call: -

cdr3_nt: TGTGCCAGCGGACCCCCGGGACTAGCGGGAACCTACGAGCAGTACTTC
cdr3_aa: CASGPPGLAGTYEQYF
clone_size: -
j_call: TRBJ2-7
v_call: TRBV28
cdr3_length: 16
d_call: TRBD2

cdr3_nt: TGCGCCAGCAGTGTCGGGACAGACTACAATGAGCAGTTCTTC
cdr3_aa: CASSVGTDYNEQFF
clone_size: once
j_call: TRBJ2-1
v_call: TRBV10-2
cdr3_length: 14
d_call: TRBD1

cdr3_nt: TGTGCCAGCAGTTCAGGACGGGATTATGGCTACACCTTC
cdr3_aa: CASSSGRDYGYTF
clone_size: -
j_call: TRBJ1-2
v_call: TRBV2
cdr3_length: 13
d_call: -

cdr3_nt: TGTGCCAGCAGCCAAGGGGGGGGCCTCGCCAGTCAGCCCCAGCATTTT
cdr3_aa: CASSQGGGLASQPQHF
clone_size: few
j_call: TRBJ1-5
v_call: TRBV3-1/TRBV3-2
cdr3_length: 16
d_call: -

cdr3_nt: TGCGCCAGCAGCTTTACCGGGGGAAGGGGCTACACCTTC
cdr3_aa: CASSFTGGRGYTF
clone_size: -
j_call: TRBJ1-2
v_call: TRBV5-1
cdr3_length: 13
d_call: -

cdr3_nt: TGTGCCAGCAGCTTAGGGGGGCAGATTATCAATGAGCAGTTCTTC
cdr3_aa: CASSLGGQIINEQFF
clone_size: -
j_call: TRBJ2-1
v_call: TRBV7-9
cdr3_length: 15
d_call: -

cdr3_nt: TGTGCCAGCAGCCCGTTAGCGGGAGGGAGGGGTGAGCAGTTCTTC
cdr3_aa: CASSPLAGGRGEQFF
clone_size: -
j_call: TRBJ2-1
v_call: TRBV5-4
cdr3_length: 15
d_call: TRBD2

cdr3_nt: TGTGCCACCAGCAGAGCGGAGGGAACTGAAGCTTTCTTT
cdr3_aa: CATSRAEGTEAFF
clone_size: -
j_call: TRBJ1-1
v_call: TRBV15
cdr3_length: 13
d_call: -

cdr3_nt: TGTGCCAGCAGCCCCTACGGACTAGCGGGAGGGCTCGGGGAGCTGTTTTTT
cdr3_aa: CASSPYGLAGGLGELFF
clone_size: -
j_call: TRBJ2-2
v_call: TRBV14
cdr3_length: 17
d_call: TRBD2

cdr3_nt: TGTGCCAGCAGGAAGACAGGGGCAGGAAACACCATATATTTT
cdr3_aa: CASRKTGAGNTIYF
clone_size: -
j_call: TRBJ1-3
v_call: TRBV28
cdr3_length: 14
d_call: TRBD1

cdr3_nt: TGCGCCAGCAGCTCGGCAGGTGAAGGGGGCTACGAGCAGTACTTC
cdr3_aa: CASSSAGEGGYEQYF
clone_size: -
j_call: TRBJ2-7
v_call: TRBV5-1
cdr3_length: 15
d_call: -

cdr3_nt: TGCGCCAGCAGCTGGGACACCCCGCCGTACAATGAGCAGTTCTTC
cdr3_aa: CASSWDTPPYNEQFF
clone_size: -
j_call: TRBJ2-1
v_call: TRBV5-1
cdr3_length: 15
d_call: -

cdr3_nt: TGTGCCAGCATACGGGAGGTCACAGATACGCAGTATTTT
cdr3_aa: CASIREVTDTQYF
clone_size: -
j_call: TRBJ2-3
v_call: TRBV9
cdr3_length: 13
d_call: TRBD2

cdr3_nt: TGTGCCAGCAGTGGTGGGAGGGTAAGGACAGATACGCAGTATTTT
cdr3_aa: CASSGGRVRTDTQYF
clone_size: -
j_call: TRBJ2-3
v_call: TRBV3-1/TRBV3-2
cdr3_length: 15
d_call: TRBD2

cdr3_nt: TGTGCCAGCAGTTCCCCGCAGGGGGCGGTCTTTGGTAATTCACCCCTCCACTTT
cdr3_aa: CASSSPQGAVFGNSPLHF
clone_size: -
j_call: TRBJ1-6
v_call: TRBV28
cdr3_length: 18
d_call: TRBD1

cdr3_nt: TGTGCCAGCAGCTTGGGGGTTGAGGCCGTTATCTCGTTCTTC
cdr3_aa: CASSLGVEAVISFF
clone_size: -
j_call: TRBJ2-1
v_call: TRBV5-4
cdr3_length: 14
d_call: -

cdr3_nt: TGTGCCAGCAGCATACAGGGCCTGGGTGGCTACACCTTC
cdr3_aa: CASSIQGLGGYTF
clone_size: -
j_call: TRBJ1-2
v_call: TRBV7-2
cdr3_length: 13
d_call: -

cdr3_nt: TGTGCCAGCAGTAGATCGACAGGGGGCGCGTCTAATGAAAAACTGTTTTTT
cdr3_aa: CASSRSTGGASNEKLFF
clone_size: -
j_call: TRBJ1-4
v_call: TRBV27
cdr3_length: 17
d_call: TRBD1

cdr3_nt: TGTGCCAGCAGTGAAGCGGCCGGGAGGGCCGGGTACATTCAGTACTTC
cdr3_aa: CASSEAAGRAGYIQYF
clone_size: -
j_call: TRBJ2-4
v_call: TRBV6-1
cdr3_length: 16
d_call: TRBD2

cdr3_nt: TGTGCCAGCAGCGCCTCCAACTCGGGGTGGGCTAATGAAAAACTGTTTTTT
cdr3_aa: CASSASNSGWANEKLFF
clone_size: -
j_call: TRBJ1-4
v_call: TRBV3-1/TRBV3-2
cdr3_length: 17
d_call: -

cdr3_nt: TGTGCCAGCAGCGGACGACAGGGGGCGCTCACCGGGGAGCTGTTTTTT
cdr3_aa: CASSGRQGALTGELFF
clone_size: -
j_call: TRBJ2-2
v_call: TRBV5-4
cdr3_length: 16
d_call: TRBD1

cdr3_nt: TGTGCCAGCAGCTTGGCTAGCGGACCTCAAGAGACCCAGTACTTC
cdr3_aa: CASSLASGPQETQYF
clone_size: -
j_call: TRBJ2-5
v_call: TRBV7-2
cdr3_length: 15
d_call: TRBD2

cdr3_nt: TGTGCCTGGATCGACAGGGCAACTGAAAAACTGTTTTTT
cdr3_aa: CAWIDRATEKLFF
clone_size: -
j_call: TRBJ1-4
v_call: TRBV30
cdr3_length: 13
d_call: TRBD1

cdr3_nt: TGTGCCAGCAGTTACTCGCCGGGACAGGGCAACAATGAGCAGTTCTTC
cdr3_aa: CASSYSPGQGNNEQFF
clone_size: -
j_call: TRBJ2-1
v_call: TRBV6-5
cdr3_length: 16
d_call: TRBD1